The clone carrying this TCR beta chain has just a few counts. Antigen specificity is unknown. The sample comes from a study of T cells in Graves' hyperthyroidism and ophthalmopathy. Study findings and constraints: By a 13 V-J model, ophthalmopathy was set apart from stable hyperthyroidism.

CDR1 is KGHSH and CDR2 is LQKENI in the germline V gene. The CDR3 runs to 15 residues. Trimming stripped 2 bases from V and 0 bases from J, with 10 bases between. Amplified TCR beta CDR3 regions derived from RNA transcripts. The TCR CDR3 was amplified in a first-round RT-PCR using the HTBI primer set. One entry per CDR3 protein, called by TCRdb with MiXCR from the multiplex PCR reads. The top ten hold 3% to 4.5% of the sample, which has hundreds of thousands of distinct CDR3 sequences, 19% seen once. The V and J genes are TRBV18 and TRBJ1-1; D unresolved. Sequences were obtained from blood. This TCR was sampled from a woman younger than 30 with Graves' hyperthyroidism. The CDR3 reads CASSPEVSLNTEAFF. The CDR3 coding sequence is TGTGCCAGCTCACCAGAGGTCTCACTGAACACTGAAGCTTTCTTT.